The sequence of this T cell receptor (beta chain) was determined in a study of T cell changes during pregnancy in multiple sclerosis. The CDR3 length is 13 residues. The V end lost 4 bases, the J end lost 3 bases, and 9 bases lay between the germline ends. The germline V gene encodes CDR1 SEHNR and CDR2 FQNEAQ (reference sequence). Produced via immunoSEQ multiplex PCR; TCRdb's table is partial and in-frame only. The sample has tens of thousands of clones; roughly 87% are singletons. Source: CD8+ T cells from peripheral blood mononuclear cells, taken in the first trimester of pregnancy. The sequence was obtained from a female donor with multiple sclerosis, enrolled in a pregnancy study. The rearrangement links TRBV7-9 to TRBJ1-1; D may be TRBD1 (5 bases). This CDR3 reads CASSSSGHTEAFF. CDR3 DNA sequence: TGTGCCAGCAGCTCCTCAGGGCACACTGAAGCTTTCTTT.